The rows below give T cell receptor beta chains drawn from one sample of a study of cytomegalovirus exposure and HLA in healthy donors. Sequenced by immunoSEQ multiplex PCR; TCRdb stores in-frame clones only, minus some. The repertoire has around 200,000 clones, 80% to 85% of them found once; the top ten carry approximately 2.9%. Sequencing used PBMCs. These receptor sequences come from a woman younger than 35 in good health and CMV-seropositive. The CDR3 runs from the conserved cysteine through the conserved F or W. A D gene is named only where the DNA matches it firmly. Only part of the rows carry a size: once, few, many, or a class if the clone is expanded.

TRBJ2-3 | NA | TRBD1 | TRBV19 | TGTGCCAGTAGTATAGGCAGGGGGCTAACAGATACGCAGTATTTT | CASSIGRGLTDTQYF
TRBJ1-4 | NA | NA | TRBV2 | TGTGCCAGCAGTGAGGGGCGAAGTAGTGAAAAACTGTTTTTT | CASSEGRSSEKLFF
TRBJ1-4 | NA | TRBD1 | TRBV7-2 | TGTGCCAGCAGCTTAGAGACAGGGAGTCTGGGCGAAAAACTGTTTTTT | CASSLETGSLGEKLFF
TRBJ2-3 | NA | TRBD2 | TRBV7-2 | TGTGCCAGCAGGATGACTAGCGCAGATCTAAAAGATACGCAGTATTTT | CASRMTSADLKDTQYF
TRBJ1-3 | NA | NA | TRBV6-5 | TGTGCCAGCAGCTCGAATCCGGGAGCGCAGGCCATATATTTT | CASSSNPGAQAIYF
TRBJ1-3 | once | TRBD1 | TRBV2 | TGTGCCAGCAGTTACCGGACAGGGTCTTCTGGAAACACCATATATTTT | CASSYRTGSSGNTIYF
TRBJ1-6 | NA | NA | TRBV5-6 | TGTGCCAGCAGCTTGGAACAGGACTCACCCCTCCACTTT | CASSLEQDSPLHF
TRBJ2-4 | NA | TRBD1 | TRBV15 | TGTGCCACCAGCAGACCTGACAGGGTCAAAAACATTCAGTACTTC | CATSRPDRVKNIQYF
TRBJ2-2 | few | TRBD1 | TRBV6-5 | TGTGCCAGCACCGGGACAGAGAACACCGGGGAGCTGTTTTTT | CASTGTENTGELFF
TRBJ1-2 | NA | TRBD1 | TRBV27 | TGTGCCAGTCTCGGAACCGGGCAGGGGGCTCGTGGCTACACCTTC | CASLGTGQGARGYTF
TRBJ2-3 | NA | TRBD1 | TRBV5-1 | TGCGCCAGCAGCTTCAGGGGGCCGGGGGCGGCCGCCCGGGATACGCAGTATTTT | CASSFRGPGAAARDTQYF
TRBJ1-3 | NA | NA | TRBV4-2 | TGTGCCAGCAGCCAAGATCCAGGGGCTGGAAACACCATATATTTT | CASSQDPGAGNTIYF
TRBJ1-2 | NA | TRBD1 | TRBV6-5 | TGTGCCAGCAGGGCCGGGACAGTCTATGGCTACACCTTC | CASRAGTVYGYTF
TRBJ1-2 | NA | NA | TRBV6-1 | TGTGCCAGCAGAGAAACAGGGCTTTCTAACTATGGCTACACCTTC | CASRETGLSNYGYTF
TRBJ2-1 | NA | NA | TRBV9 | TGTGCCAGCAGCGTAATTGGGCTAGCGCACAATGAGCAGTTCTTC | CASSVIGLAHNEQFF
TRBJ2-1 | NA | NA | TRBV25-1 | TGTGCCAGCAGTGAATGGGGGGGGCAGGCCGGGAGTGAGCAGTTCTTC | CASSEWGGQAGSEQFF
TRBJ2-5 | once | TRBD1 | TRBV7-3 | TGTGCCAGCAGCTTCGGACAGGGGCCCCCAGAGACCCAGTACTTC | CASSFGQGPPETQYF
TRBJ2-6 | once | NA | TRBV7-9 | TGTGCCAGCAGCTTAGAGGCACCTTTACTATCTGGGGCCAACGTCCTGACTTTC | CASSLEAPLLSGANVLTF
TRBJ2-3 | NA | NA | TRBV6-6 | TGTGCCAGCAGTCATAAGGGGGGGGACCTTGATACGCAGTATTTT | CASSHKGGDLDTQYF
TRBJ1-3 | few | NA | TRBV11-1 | TGTGCCAGCAGCTCAGCGCCAGGCTTTGGAAACACCATATATTTT | CASSSAPGFGNTIYF
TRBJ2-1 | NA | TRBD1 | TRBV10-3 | TGTGCCATCAGAAAGGGACAGGGGCTTGAGGGTGAGCAGTTCTTC | CAIRKGQGLEGEQFF
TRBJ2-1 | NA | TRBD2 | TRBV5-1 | TGCGCCAGCAGCCGGGGGACTAGCGAGAACAATGAGCAGTTCTTC | CASSRGTSENNEQFF